This TCR beta chain was obtained from a study of shared clonotypes between healthy human individuals. Findings and limits, study-wide: In general, naive subsets displayed greater estimated richness than memory subsets did.

All the donors were Caucasian adults who lived in Nashville, Tennessee. On this clone: As yet, its antigen is unknown.

CDR1 and CDR2 (germline): MNHEY, SVGAGI. The V end lost 2 bases, the J end lost 1 base, and 12 bases lay between the germline ends. The CDR3 loop spans 16 amino acids. Clones were sequenced by immunoSEQ multiplex PCR, and TCRdb holds only the in-frame ones, with some missing. The sample carries some 1.4 million clones, roughly 96% recorded once. This clonotype was sampled from a man aged 30-40 years in good health. Sequences were obtained from naive CD4+ T cells sorted from blood. Described subset: CD45RA+ positively selected. The chain links TRBV6-5 to TRBJ2-1; TRBD2 is a possible D gene (5 bases). The CDR3 loop reads CASSYRTRLSYNEQFF. In nucleotides, the CDR3 is TGTGCCAGCAGTTACCGGACTCGCCTATCCTACAATGAGCAGTTCTTC.